The following is a TCR beta chain sequence with its context. Its antigen remains unidentified. This sample was taken from a study of cytomegalovirus exposure and HLA in healthy donors. Amplification used 60 Vbeta primers and 13 Jbeta primers. This table comes from immunoSEQ multiplex PCR, and its TCRdb copy is limited to in-frame clones, with some not included. This sample has approximately 170,000 clones, with roughly 80% found just once. Study outcomes and limitations: Per a later analysis, HLA-associated TCR beta chains showed more clonal expansion than other, equally common TCR beta chains. The classifier reportedly diagnosed cytomegalovirus status with high specificity and sensitivity.

The CDR3 loop spans 14 amino acids. Trimming removed 6 bases from V and 6 bases from J; junction bases left unmatched: 8. Looked up from germline, CDR1 is MNHNS and CDR2 is SASEGT. The chain uses TRBV6-1 and TRBJ2-7; 10 nucleotides agree with TRBD1. The specimen sequenced was PBMCs. This sequence originates from a woman aged 45 to 65 in good health and CMV-seropositive. The CDR3 bases are TGTGCCAGCAGCGTGACAGGGGGCAGGGGCGAGCAGTACTTC. It specifies CASSVTGGRGEQYF.